The subject of this entry is one TCR beta chain. Its cognate antigen is unknown. The data are from a study of shared clonotypes between healthy human individuals. Findings and caveats of the study: For naive CD4 cells, roughly 5% of clonotypes were shared across a handful of donors.

Sequencing was performed with immunoSEQ multiplex PCR; in TCRdb, only in-frame clones are kept and a portion is missing. This table holds 2 million to 3 million clones, over 85% found once. CDR3 length equals 13 residues. Germline values: CDR1 SGHRS, CDR2 YFSETQ. Between the trimmed V and J ends, which lost 0 bases and 6 bases, there was a span of 10 bases. Sequences were obtained from naive CD4+ T cells from PBMCs. The subset here: CD45RA+ positively selected. The chain carries TRBV5-1 and TRBJ2-7; no clear D. The sequence derives from a man aged 18 to 30 in good health. Some clones in this sample may be carry-over from other donors' samples. The CDR3, as DNA: TGCGCCAGCAGCTTGGGATCGACGGGCGAGCAGTACTTC. Residues: CASSLGSTGEQYF. Drawing the rest from reference TRBV5-1 and TRBJ2-7, the complete variable domain is KAGVTQTPRYLIKTRGQQVTLSCSPISGHRSVSWYQQTPGQGLQFLFEYFSETQRNKGNFPGRFSGRQFSNSRSEMNVSTLELGDSALYLCASSLGSTGEQYFGPGTRLTVT.